These T cell receptor beta chains were read from a single sample in a study of CD8+ T cells in alopecia areata. This table comes from immunoSEQ multiplex PCR, and its TCRdb copy is limited to in-frame clones, with some not included. The sample has roughly 190,000 clones; roughly three fifths are singletons. The sequencing here drew on CD4+ T cells sorted from blood, taken at week 4, from a patient treated with tofacitinib. Receptor source: a human donor with alopecia areata. Both conserved end residues are part of each CDR3. The D gene is left open where the match is weak. Clone size appears in some rows only: once, few, many, or a class for an expanded clone.

abundance	v_gene	d_gene	j_gene	CDR3aa	CDR3nt
.	TRBV30	TRBD1	TRBJ1-1	CAWSSPTGWALYEAFF	TGTGCCTGGAGTTCACCGACAGGGTGGGCCCTCTATGAAGCTTTCTTT
.	TRBV25-1	.	TRBJ1-2	CASSVGHSADYGYTF	TGTGCCAGCAGTGTAGGACACTCAGCGGACTATGGCTACACCTTC
.	TRBV10-3	.	TRBJ1-1	CAISDPWTNTEAFF	TGTGCCATCAGTGATCCTTGGACTAACACTGAAGCTTTCTTT
few	TRBV5-1	.	TRBJ1-1	CASSLASGTEAFF	TGCGCCAGCAGCTTGGCCTCCGGCACTGAAGCTTTCTTT
.	TRBV30	.	TRBJ1-4	CAWNREEPNEKLFF	TGTGCCTGGAACCGGGAGGAGCCTAATGAAAAACTGTTTTTT
.	TRBV7-2	TRBD2	TRBJ2-5	CASSKMGLAEETQYF	TGTGCCAGCAGCAAAATGGGACTAGCGGAGGAGACCCAGTACTTC
.	TRBV19	TRBD1	TRBJ2-7	CADDRVGAYEQYF	TGTGCCGACGACAGGGTTGGCGCCTACGAGCAGTACTTC
.	TRBV30	.	TRBJ1-4	CAWSAKYEKLFF	TGTGCCTGGAGTGCGAAGTATGAAAAACTGTTTTTT
.	TRBV21-1	.	TRBJ1-2	CASSKRSAITHCGYTF	TGTGCCAGCAGCAAAAGGTCGGCCATTACCCACTGTGGCTACACCTTC
.	TRBV7-9	TRBD2	TRBJ2-1	CASSSDTAGGYNEQFF	TGTGCCAGCAGCTCCGATACCGCGGGGGGCTACAATGAGCAGTTCTTC
.	TRBV6-6	.	TRBJ2-7	CASSYSPDGSYEQYF	TGTGCCAGCAGTTACTCTCCGGACGGGTCCTACGAGCAGTACTTC
.	TRBV29-1	.	TRBJ1-1	CSVERVLDTEAFF	TGCAGCGTTGAAAGGGTGTTGGACACTGAAGCTTTCTTT
few	TRBV29-1	.	TRBJ2-3	CSVLESTGTDTQYF	TGCAGCGTTTTGGAGTCAACCGGCACAGATACGCAGTATTTT
.	TRBV18	TRBD1	TRBJ1-6	CASSPGQALDSPLHF	TGTGCCAGCTCACCCGGACAGGCCCTGGATTCACCCCTCCACTTT
.	TRBV5-1	TRBD2	TRBJ2-7	CASSVGLAGASSYEQYF	TGCGCCAGCAGCGTGGGACTAGCGGGGGCAAGCTCCTACGAGCAGTACTTC
.	TRBV7-2	.	TRBJ1-1	CASSLETEAFF	TGTGCCAGCAGCTTAGAAACTGAAGCTTTCTTT
.	TRBV2	.	TRBJ1-4	CASSAGAREKLFF	TGTGCCAGCAGTGCGGGGGCGCGCGAAAAACTGTTTTTT
.	TRBV29-1	TRBD1	TRBJ2-5	CSVVQGPGETQYF	TGCAGCGTTGTACAGGGGCCGGGGGAGACCCAGTACTTC
.	TRBV5-1	.	TRBJ2-5	CASKFLDRQETQYF	TGCGCCAGCAAATTCCTTGACAGACAAGAGACCCAGTACTTC
.	TRBV30	.	TRBJ1-1	CAWSVQGGVNTEAFF	TGTGCCTGGAGTGTACAAGGGGGAGTGAACACTGAAGCTTTCTTT
.	TRBV30	.	TRBJ2-5	CAWREGAGDAQYF	TGTGCCTGGAGGGAGGGGGCAGGGGACGCCCAGTACTTC
.	TRBV20-1	.	TRBJ2-3	CTSPSADTQYF	TGCACCAGCCCTTCTGCAGATACGCAGTATTTT
.	TRBV11-2	.	TRBJ1-1	CASSPIPTTEAFF	TGTGCCAGCAGCCCCATCCCGACCACTGAAGCTTTCTTT
once	TRBV4-2	.	TRBJ1-6	CASSQDAFGNSPLHF	TGTGCCAGCAGCCAAGATGCGTTCGGGAATTCACCCCTCCACTTT
.	TRBV30	.	TRBJ1-4	CASPSERGYNEKLFF	TGTGCCTCCCCAAGCGAGAGGGGCTATAATGAAAAACTGTTTTTT
few	TRBV6-1	.	TRBJ1-1	CASSGRKLRGYTEAFF	TGTGCCAGCAGTGGAAGGAAACTCAGGGGTTACACTGAAGCTTTCTTT
.	TRBV5-4	.	TRBJ2-5	CASSPGDPTRGTQYF	TGTGCCAGCAGCCCGGGGGACCCTACAAGAGGGACCCAGTACTTC
few	TRBV5-1	.	TRBJ2-1	CASSFDGSSYNEQFF	TGCGCCAGCAGCTTCGACGGAAGCTCCTACAATGAGCAGTTCTTC
.	TRBV7-2	.	TRBJ2-7	CASSLLEEQYF	TGTGCCAGCAGCTTACTGGAGGAGCAGTACTTC
.	TRBV9	TRBD2	TRBJ2-3	CASSVLTSGGTDTQYF	TGTGCCAGCAGCGTTCTGACTAGCGGGGGGACAGATACGCAGTATTTT
.	TRBV11-2	.	TRBJ1-2	CASSYRAGRDYGYTF	TGTGCCAGCAGCTACCGAGCGGGCAGGGACTATGGCTACACCTTC
.	TRBV30	.	TRBJ1-6	CAWSVERANSPLHF	TGTGCCTGGAGTGTTGAGCGCGCTAATTCACCCCTCCACTTT
once	TRBV29-1	.	TRBJ1-4	CSVSRTPGREKLFF	TGCAGCGTTAGCCGGACACCCGGGCGTGAAAAACTGTTTTTT
few	TRBV27	TRBD2	TRBJ2-3	CASRGLAGGFTDTQYF	TGTGCCAGCAGGGGACTAGCGGGGGGTTTCACAGATACGCAGTATTTT
.	TRBV30	TRBD1	TRBJ2-7	CAWSVSGDRSHEQYF	TGTGCCTGGAGTGTGTCCGGGGACAGAAGTCACGAGCAGTACTTC
.	TRBV27	.	TRBJ1-1	CASSFSWNTEAFF	TGTGCCAGCAGTTTCTCTTGGAACACTGAAGCTTTCTTT
.	TRBV30	.	TRBJ1-2	CAWSPDDYGYTF	TGTGCCTGGAGTCCTGACGACTATGGCTACACCTTC
.	TRBV4-1	TRBD1	TRBJ2-2	CASSLRQGAVTGELFF	TGCGCCAGCAGCCTACGACAGGGGGCGGTCACCGGGGAGCTGTTTTTT
few	TRBV7-2	.	TRBJ2-7	CASSFRSSYEQYF	TGTGCCAGCAGCTTCCGAAGCTCCTACGAGCAGTACTTC
.	TRBV19	TRBD1	TRBJ2-5	CASRLHGQGQETQYF	TGTGCCAGTAGGCTCCATGGACAGGGCCAAGAGACCCAGTACTTC
.	TRBV7-9	.	TRBJ2-6	CASSPPIGANVLTF	TGTGCCAGCAGCCCCCCAATTGGGGCCAACGTCCTGACTTTC